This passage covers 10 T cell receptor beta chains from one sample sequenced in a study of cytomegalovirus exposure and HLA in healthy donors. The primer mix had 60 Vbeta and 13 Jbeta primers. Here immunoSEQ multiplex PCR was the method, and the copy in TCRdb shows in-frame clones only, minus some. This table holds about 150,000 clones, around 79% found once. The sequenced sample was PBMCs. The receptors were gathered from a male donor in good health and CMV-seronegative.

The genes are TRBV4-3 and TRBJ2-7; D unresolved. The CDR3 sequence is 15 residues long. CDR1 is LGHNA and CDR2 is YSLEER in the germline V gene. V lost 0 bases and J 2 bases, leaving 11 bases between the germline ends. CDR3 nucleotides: TGCGCCAGCAGCCAAGATAGGTCCCTAGCCTACGAGCAGTACTTC. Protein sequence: CASSQDRSLAYEQYF.

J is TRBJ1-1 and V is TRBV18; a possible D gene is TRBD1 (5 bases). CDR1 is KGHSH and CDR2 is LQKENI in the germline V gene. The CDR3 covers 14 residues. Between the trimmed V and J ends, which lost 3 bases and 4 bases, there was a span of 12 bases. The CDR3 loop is CASSPVAGGTEAFF. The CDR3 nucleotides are TGTGCCAGCTCACCGGTCGCGGGGGGCACTGAAGCTTTCTTT.

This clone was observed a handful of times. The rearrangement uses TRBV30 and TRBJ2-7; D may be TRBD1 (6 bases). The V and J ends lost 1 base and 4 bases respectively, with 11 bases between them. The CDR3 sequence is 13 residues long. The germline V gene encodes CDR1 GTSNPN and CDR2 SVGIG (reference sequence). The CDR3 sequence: CAWSALRGYEQYF. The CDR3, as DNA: TGTGCCTGGAGTGCCCTCAGGGGTTACGAGCAGTACTTC.

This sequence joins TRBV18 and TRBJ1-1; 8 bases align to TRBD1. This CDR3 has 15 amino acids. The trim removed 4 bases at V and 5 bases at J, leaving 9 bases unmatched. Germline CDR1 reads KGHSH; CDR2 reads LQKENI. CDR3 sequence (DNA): TGTGCCAGCTCACTACTAGGACAGGGAGGGACTGAAGCTTTCTTT. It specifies CASSLLGQGGTEAFF.

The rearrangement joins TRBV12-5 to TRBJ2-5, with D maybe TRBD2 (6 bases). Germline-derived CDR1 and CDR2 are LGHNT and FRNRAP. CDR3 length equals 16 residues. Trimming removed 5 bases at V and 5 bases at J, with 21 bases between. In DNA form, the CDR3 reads TGTGCTAGTGGTCCTCTTTCGAACCGGGAGAGGGAGACCCAGTACTTC. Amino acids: CASGPLSNRERETQYF. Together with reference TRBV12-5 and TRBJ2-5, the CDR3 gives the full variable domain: DARVTQTPRHKVTEMGQEVTMRCQPILGHNTVFWYRQTMMQGLELLAYFRNRAPLDDSGMPKDRFSAEMPDATLATLKIQPSEPRDSAVYFCASGPLSNRERETQYFGPGTRLLVL.

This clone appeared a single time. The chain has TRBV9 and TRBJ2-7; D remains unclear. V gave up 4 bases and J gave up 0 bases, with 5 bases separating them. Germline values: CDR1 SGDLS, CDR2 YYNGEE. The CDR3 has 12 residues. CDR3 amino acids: CASSLSSYEQYF. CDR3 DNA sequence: TGTGCCAGCAGCCTCAGCTCCTACGAGCAGTACTTC.

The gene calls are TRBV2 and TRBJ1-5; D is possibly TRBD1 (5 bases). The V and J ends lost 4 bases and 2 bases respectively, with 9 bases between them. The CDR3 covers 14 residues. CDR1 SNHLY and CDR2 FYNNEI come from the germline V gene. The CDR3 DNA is TGTGCCAGCAGTGCGGACATCGGCAATCAGCCCCAGCATTTT. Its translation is CASSADIGNQPQHF.

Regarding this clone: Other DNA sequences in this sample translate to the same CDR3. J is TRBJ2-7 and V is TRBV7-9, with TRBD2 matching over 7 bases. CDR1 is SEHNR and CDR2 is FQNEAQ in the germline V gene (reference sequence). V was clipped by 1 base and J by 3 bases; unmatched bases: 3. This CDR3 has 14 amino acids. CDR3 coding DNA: TGTGCCAGCAGCTTAGATGGCGGGAGCTACGAGCAGTACTTC. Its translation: CASSLDGGSYEQYF.

DNA for the CDR3: TGTGCCAGCAGCCAGGGACAATCCTATGGCTACACCTTC. Protein: CASSQGQSYGYTF. The V and J genes are TRBV7-9 and TRBJ1-2; a possible D gene is TRBD1 (6 bases). V shed 5 bases and J shed 4 bases, with 11 bases lying between them. CDR3 size: 13 residues. CDR1 is SEHNR and CDR2 is FQNEAQ in the germline V gene (reference sequence).

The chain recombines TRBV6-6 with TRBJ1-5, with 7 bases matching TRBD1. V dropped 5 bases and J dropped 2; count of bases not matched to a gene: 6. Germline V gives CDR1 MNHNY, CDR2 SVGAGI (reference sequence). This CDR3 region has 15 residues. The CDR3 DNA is TGTGCCAGCAGTCCAAACAGGGGCGGCAATCAGCCCCAGCATTTT. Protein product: CASSPNRGGNQPQHF.